This entry lists 20 T cell receptor beta chains sequenced from one sample in a study of blood T cell repertoires in COVID-19. Repertoires were generated with immunoSEQ multiplex PCR, while TCRdb's copy carries only in-frame clones and drops some. Here the sample spans about 360,000 clones, 86% being singletons. Sample: peripheral blood. The receptors derive from a woman aged 55-70 years with COVID-19, enrolled during active disease.

This chain links TRBV27 with TRBJ2-7, with 7 nucleotides matching TRBD2. V gave up 3 bases and J gave up 1 base; unmatched junction bases: 6. CDR3 length: 15 amino acids. Germline assignment: CDR1 MNHEY and CDR2 SMNVEV (reference sequence). CDR3 in DNA: TGTGCCAGCAGTTTCCTGCGGGGGAATTCCTACGAGCAGTACTTC. Translating gives CASSFLRGNSYEQYF.

This clone has a single count. The chain is built from TRBV6-5 and TRBJ2-3; D ambiguous. From germline, CDR1 is MNHEY and CDR2 SVGAGI. The CDR3 has 11 residues. Trimming left V 6 bases short and J 3 bases short, with 4 bases between. CDR3 amino acids: CASRQTDTQYF. In nucleotides, the CDR3 is TGTGCCAGCAGACAGACAGATACGCAGTATTTT.

The chain uses TRBV18 and TRBJ2-7, with D perhaps TRBD1 (6 bases). Germline V lookup: CDR1 KGHSH, CDR2 LQKENI. This CDR3 spans 14 amino acids. V was trimmed by 2 bases and J by 2 bases, leaving 10 bases between them. Here the CDR3 reads CASSPVRDTYEQYF. The DNA of the CDR3 is TGTGCCAGCTCACCAGTCCGGGACACCTACGAGCAGTACTTC.

The chain recombines TRBV7-2 with TRBJ1-4; D remains ambiguous. CDR3 size: 15 residues. In germline, CDR1 is SGHTA, CDR2 FQGNSA. The V end was cut by 6 bases, the J end by 2 bases, with 13 bases between. The CDR3 DNA follows: TGTGCCAGCAGTCAAGGCGAGAGGACTAATGAAAAACTGTTTTTT. Translating it yields CASSQGERTNEKLFF.

J is TRBJ1-2 and V is TRBV11-2; 10 nucleotides line up with TRBD1. Germline values: CDR1 SGHAT, CDR2 FQNNGV. The CDR3 loop spans 13 amino acids. J was trimmed by 3 bases and V by 5 bases; bases with no gene match: 0. Here the CDR3 DNA reads TGTGCCAGCAGCGGGACAGGGGACTATGGCTACACCTTC. Translation: CASSGTGDYGYTF. Looking up the rest from reference TRBV11-2 and TRBJ1-2 gives the full variable domain: EAGVAQSPRYKIIEKRQSVAFWCNPISGHATLYWYQQILGQGPKLLIQFQNNGVVDDSQLPKDRFSAERLKGVDSTLKIQPAKLEDSAVYLCASSGTGDYGYTFGSGTRLTVV.

J is TRBJ2-5 and V is TRBV5-1, with a weak D call TRBD2 (6 bases). The V end was cut by 5 bases, the J end by 3 bases, with 14 bases between. The germline gives CDR1 SGHRS, CDR2 YFSETQ. The CDR3 is made up of 14 amino acids. The CDR3 loop reads CASSKQPSEETQYF. CDR3 nucleotide sequence: TGCGCCAGCAGTAAACAACCTAGCGAAGAGACCCAGTACTTC. Looking up the rest from reference TRBV5-1 and TRBJ2-5 gives the full variable domain: KAGVTQTPRYLIKTRGQQVTLSCSPISGHRSVSWYQQTPGQGLQFLFEYFSETQRNKGNFPGRFSGRQFSNSRSEMNVSTLELGDSALYLCASSKQPSEETQYFGPGTRLLVL.

V gene TRBV27 combines with J gene TRBJ2-7; 8 bases agree with TRBD1. The germline V gene has CDR1 MNHEY and CDR2 SMNVEV (reference sequence). This CDR3 has 15 residues. V lost 0 bases to trimming and J lost 7 bases; unmatched junction nucleotides: 8. The CDR3 DNA reads TGTGCCAGCAGTTTATCGAGGGCCGACAGGGGAGAGCAGTACTTC. This gives the protein CASSLSRADRGEQYF.

The gene calls are TRBV19 and TRBJ1-3, with D tentatively TRBD1 (6 bases). The CDR3 has 16 residues. V was pared by 4 bases and J by 4 bases, with 17 bases between. Germline lookup yields CDR1 LNHDA and CDR2 SQIVND (reference sequence). CDR3 region: CASSKLQGTAGNTIYF. CDR3 nucleotides: TGTGCCAGTAGTAAACTACAGGGCACGGCCGGAAACACCATATATTTT. The full variable domain, in which reference TRBV19 and TRBJ1-3 provide the parts outside the CDR3, is DGGITQSPKYLFRKEGQNVTLSCEQNLNHDAMYWYRQDPGQGLRLIYYSQIVNDFQKGDIAEGYSVSREKKESFPLTVTSAQKNPTAFYLCASSKLQGTAGNTIYFGEGSWLTVV.

CDR3 nucleotides: TGTGCCAGCACCCAGACAGGCTATAATTCACCCCTCCACTTT. Protein product: CASTQTGYNSPLHF. The chain has TRBV27 and TRBJ1-6; possibly TRBD1 for D (6 bases). Germline V lookup: CDR1 MNHEY, CDR2 SMNVEV (reference sequence). Trimming took 7 bases from V and 3 from J, leaving 10 bases between them. CDR3 length: 14 residues.

This clone was observed once. The chain recombines TRBV7-2 with TRBJ2-7; TRBD2 agrees at 12 bases. Germline V gene lookup returns CDR1 SGHTA and CDR2 FQGNSA. Trimming took 4 bases from V and 2 from J; bases not matched to a gene: 3. The CDR3 contains 15 residues. The CDR3 here is CASSYLAGGPYEQYF. The CDR3 region has the DNA TGTGCCAGCAGCTATCTAGCGGGGGGGCCCTACGAGCAGTACTTC. Full variable domain (missing parts from reference TRBV7-2 and TRBJ2-7): GAGVSQSPSNKVTEKGKDVELRCDPISGHTALYWYRQSLGQGLEFLIYFQGNSAPDKSGLPSDRFSAERTGGSVSTLTIQRTQQEDSAVYLCASSYLAGGPYEQYFGPGTRLTVT.

This chain joins TRBV11-2 and TRBJ2-3, with D tentatively TRBD1 (6 bases). The CDR3 extends over 16 amino acids. V was trimmed by 1 base and J by 6 bases, leaving 17 bases between them. Germline V gene data show CDR1 as SGHAT and CDR2 as FQNNGV. The CDR3 DNA sequence: TGTGCCAGCAGCTTAGGGGGCTCAGGGGCCTGGGATACGCAGTATTTT. Translation gives CASSLGGSGAWDTQYF.

This CDR3 reads CASSPSGQAYEQYF. DNA for the CDR3: TGTGCCAGCAGCCCGTCGGGACAGGCCTACGAGCAGTACTTC. This chain uses TRBV4-2 with TRBJ2-7; 8 bases line up with TRBD1. CDR3 length: 14 residues. The V gene end was trimmed by 4 bases and the J gene end by 2 bases; junction bases not matched to a gene: 4. The germline gives CDR1 LGHNA, CDR2 YNFKEQ.

The V gene is TRBV7-8, the J gene TRBJ2-5, with 8 bases identical to TRBD2. The CDR3 consists of 17 residues. Trimming removed 4 bases from V and 2 bases from J; junction bases left unmatched: 12. The germline V gene encodes CDR1 SGHVS and CDR2 FQNEAQ. The DNA of the CDR3 is TGTGCCAGCAGCTCAGAACTCGGCGGGGGGTGGCAAGAGACCCAGTACTTC. Protein: CASSSELGGGWQETQYF.

The chain combines TRBV30 with TRBJ1-1; tentative D call: TRBD1 (5 bases). CDR3 length equals 14 residues. The V gene lost 3 bases and the J gene lost 2 bases, with 13 bases spanning the gap. Germline V CDR1 and CDR2: GTSNPN, SVGIG (reference sequence). The DNA of the CDR3 is TGTGCCTGGAGCATTACGACAGCTAACACTGAAGCTTTCTTT. Residues: CAWSITTANTEAFF.

The chain links TRBV6-5 to TRBJ1-1; a possible D gene is TRBD1 (5 bases). Trimming left V 7 bases short and J 0 bases short, with 9 bases between. The CDR3 is 13 amino acids. From germline, CDR1 is MNHEY and CDR2 SVGAGI. Written as DNA, the CDR3 is TGTGCCAGCATCGGACAAATGAACACTGAAGCTTTCTTT. This translates into CASIGQMNTEAFF.

The CDR3 is CASTWEQVLNYGYTF. Written as DNA, the CDR3 is TGTGCCAGCACCTGGGAACAGGTCCTTAACTATGGCTACACCTTC. The chain couples TRBV2 to TRBJ1-2, with a possible D match to TRBD1 (5 bases). Trimming stripped 7 bases from V and 1 base from J, with 16 bases between. Germline V lookup: CDR1 SNHLY, CDR2 FYNNEI. The CDR3 consists of 15 residues.

Worth noting for this clone: Other nucleotide sequences in the sample specify the same CDR3. The V gene is TRBV12-3 or TRBV12-4, the J gene TRBJ1-5; D may be TRBD1 (6 bases). The CDR3 covers 13 residues. Between the trimmed V and J ends, which lost 7 bases and 7 bases, there was a span of 14 bases. The DNA of the CDR3 is TGTGCCAGCACCCTGGGAGGGGGACAGCCCCAGCATTTT. Encoded protein: CASTLGGGQPQHF.

This clone was found a few times. The chain couples TRBV5-5 to TRBJ1-1, with D perhaps TRBD1 (6 bases). This CDR3 region has 14 residues. The germline CDR1 and CDR2 sequences are SGHKS and YYEKEE (reference sequence). V was cut by 2 bases and J by 3 bases, with 11 bases left in between. CDR3: CASSFGAGDTEAFF. In DNA, the CDR3 is TGTGCCAGCAGCTTTGGGGCAGGGGACACTGAAGCTTTCTTT.

The genes are TRBV6-5 and TRBJ1-1, with D tentatively TRBD1 (6 bases). Trimming left V 4 bases short and J 4 bases short, with 10 bases between. The CDR3 loop spans 13 amino acids. Per the germline V gene, CDR1 is MNHEY and CDR2 is SVGAGI. CDR3 DNA sequence: TGTGCCAGCAGTTCAGGGGTTGCCACTGAAGCTTTCTTT. Translated: CASSSGVATEAFF.

V and J are TRBV3-1 (or the pseudogene TRBV3-2) and TRBJ1-1; D remains ambiguous. V lost 0 bases to trimming and J lost 4 bases, with 12 bases between them. Germline CDR1 reads LGHDT; CDR2 reads YNNKEL (reference sequence). The CDR3 has 15 residues. CDR3 DNA: TGTGCCAGCAGCCAAGATTTGCAGGCCGTCACTGAAGCTTTCTTT. This translates into CASSQDLQAVTEAFF.